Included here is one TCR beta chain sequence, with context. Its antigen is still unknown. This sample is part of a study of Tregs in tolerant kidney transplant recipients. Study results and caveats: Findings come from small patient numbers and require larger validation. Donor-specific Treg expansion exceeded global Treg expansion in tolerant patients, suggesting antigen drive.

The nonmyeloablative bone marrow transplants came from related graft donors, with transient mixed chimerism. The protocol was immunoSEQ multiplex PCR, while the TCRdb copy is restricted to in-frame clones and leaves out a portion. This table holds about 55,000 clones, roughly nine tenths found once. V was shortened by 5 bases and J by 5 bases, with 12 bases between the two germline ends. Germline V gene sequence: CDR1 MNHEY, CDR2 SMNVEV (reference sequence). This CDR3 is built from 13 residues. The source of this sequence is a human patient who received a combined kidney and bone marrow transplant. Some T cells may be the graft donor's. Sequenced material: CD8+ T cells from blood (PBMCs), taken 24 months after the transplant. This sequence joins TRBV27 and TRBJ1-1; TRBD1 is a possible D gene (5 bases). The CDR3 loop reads CASSQTVITEAFF. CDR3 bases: TGTGCCAGCAGTCAGACAGTGATAACTGAAGCTTTCTTT.